This is a list of T cell receptor beta chains from one sample in a study of blood T cells in healthy people across ages. TCRdb fed the 5' RACE reads into MiXCR, producing one record per CDR3 protein. The sample yields 550,000 to 600,000 distinct CDR3 sequences, 40% to 50% seen once. The sequenced material came from blood. Receptors originate from an elderly man in good health. Both conserved end residues are part of each CDR3. D genes are given only for firm matches. Only some rows state a clone size, as once, few, many or a class for expanded clones.

>TRBJ2-7|few|TRBD2|TRBV29-1
CSVVREFDEQYF
TGCAGCGTTGTGCGGGAGTTCGACGAGCAGTACTTC
>TRBJ1-2|few|.|TRBV28
CAVGTANYGYTF
TGTGCCGTAGGGACCGCTAACTATGGCTACACCTTC
>TRBJ1-1|.|.|TRBV5-1
CASSSGDRLNRFNTEAFF
TGCGCCAGCAGTTCAGGCGACCGGCTGAACCGATTTAACACTGAAGCTTTCTTT
>TRBJ1-1|many|.|TRBV6-5
CASSYVTRNSRPLNTEAFF
TGTGCCAGCAGTTACGTTACTAGGAATAGTAGGCCTCTGAACACTGAAGCTTTCTTT
>TRBJ2-1|.|TRBD1|TRBV7-9
CASSRPRDSYQDGQFF
TGTGCCAGCAGCCGACCCCGGGACAGCTACCAAGATGGGCAGTTCTTC
>TRBJ2-2|.|.|TRBV29-1
CSAGPSGVNTGELFF
TGCAGCGCTGGACCCAGCGGAGTGAACACCGGGGAGCTGTTTTTT
>TRBJ1-1|.|.|TRBV20-1
CSARAPGAGTEAFF
TGCAGTGCTAGAGCCCCTGGGGCCGGCACTGAAGCTTTCTTT
>TRBJ2-3|.|TRBD1|TRBV20-1
CRGQGTSSQGGTDTQYF
TGCAGGGGACAGGGGACATCTAGCCAGGGGGGCACAGATACGCAGTATTTT
>TRBJ2-7|.|.|TRBV6-5
CASSATVGSSYEQYF
TGTGCCAGCAGTGCCACGGTCGGGAGCTCCTACGAGCAGTACTTC
>TRBJ2-5|.|TRBD1|TRBV5-1
CASSLGTDGGETQYF
TGCGCCAGCAGCCTCGGGACAGACGGTGGGGAGACCCAGTACTTC
>TRBJ1-2|.|TRBD1|TRBV6-6
CATEQGRYSGYTF
TGTGCCACCGAACAGGGGAGGTATTCTGGCTACACCTTC
>TRBJ1-6|.|.|TRBV5-1
CASSLETGYNSPLHF
TGCGCCAGCAGCTTGGAGACCGGATACAATTCACCCCTCCACTTT
>TRBJ1-6|.|.|TRBV5-4
CASSLSKAYNSPLHF
TGTGCCAGCAGCTTGTCGAAAGCGTATAATTCACCCCTCCACTTT
>TRBJ1-2|.|.|TRBV7-2
CASRSDSYYGYTF
TGTGCCAGCAGATCGGACAGTTACTATGGCTACACCTTC
>TRBJ2-1|few|TRBD2|TRBV7-3
CASSRLAGGVDEQFF
TGTGCCAGCAGCCGCCTAGCGGGAGGGGTCGATGAGCAGTTCTTC
>TRBJ2-7|.|.|TRBV11-3
CASSLGRTSYEQYF
TGTGCCAGCAGCTTAGGGAGAACCTCCTACGAGCAGTACTTC
>TRBJ2-1|.|TRBD2|TRBV5-6
CASSLAWSGGAINEQFF
TGTGCCAGCAGCTTGGCCTGGAGCGGGGGGGCCATCAATGAGCAGTTCTTC
>TRBJ2-7|few|.|TRBV6-5
CASSYRPTGSYEQYF
TGTGCCAGCAGTTACCGCCCCACAGGGTCCTACGAGCAGTACTTC
>TRBJ2-3|.|.|TRBV29-1
CSVEGRGTPDTQYF
TGCAGCGTTGAAGGGCGCGGGACCCCCGATACGCAGTATTTT
>TRBJ2-3|.|.|TRBV5-5
CASRREGGRGDTQYF
TGTGCCAGCAGACGTGAGGGGGGACGCGGGGATACGCAGTATTTT
>TRBJ2-1|once|TRBD1|TRBV5-4
CASSLDQGAVYNEQFF
TGTGCCAGCAGCTTGGACCAGGGGGCCGTCTACAATGAGCAGTTCTTC
>TRBJ2-5|.|TRBD1|TRBV11-2
CASSSRDRGETQYF
TGTGCCAGCAGCTCCCGGGACAGGGGCGAGACCCAGTACTTC
>TRBJ2-7|.|.|TRBV29-1
CSVAPPGRNEQYF
TGCAGCGTTGCCCCCCCAGGGAGGAACGAGCAGTACTTC
>TRBJ2-2|.|.|TRBV12-3/TRBV12-4
CASRRTNTGELFF
TGTGCCAGCAGAAGGACGAACACCGGGGAGCTGTTTTTT
>TRBJ2-5|.|.|TRBV7-2
CASRVHVGVIEETQYF
TGTGCCAGCAGAGTCCACGTGGGGGTGATAGAAGAGACCCAGTACTTC
>TRBJ1-1|.|.|TRBV7-2
CASSLVLNRDAFF
TGTGCCAGCAGCTTAGTACTGAATAGGGACGCTTTCTTT
>TRBJ2-1|.|TRBD1|TRBV5-4
CASSLPGTGEHEQFF
TGTGCCAGCAGCTTACCCGGGACAGGGGAACATGAGCAGTTCTTC
>TRBJ1-6|.|.|TRBV25-1
CASSGSRESYNSPLHF
TGTGCCAGCAGTGGGTCCAGGGAATCCTATAATTCACCCCTCCACTTT
>TRBJ1-1|.|.|TRBV25-1
CASRVSTGLNTEAFF
TGTGCCAGCAGGGTTTCGACAGGTCTTAACACTGAAGCTTTCTTT
>TRBJ2-1|few|.|TRBV4-3
CASSQDLSLYEQFF
TGCGCCAGCAGCCAAGATCTGAGCCTTTATGAGCAGTTCTTC
>TRBJ2-3|.|TRBD1|TRBV5-6
CASSPRHRGRRTDTQYF
TGTGCCAGCAGCCCCAGACACAGGGGGAGGAGGACAGATACGCAGTATTTT
>TRBJ2-5|.|.|TRBV20-1
CSARKGGQETQYF
TGCAGTGCTAGGAAGGGGGGTCAAGAGACCCAGTACTTC
>TRBJ2-3|.|.|TRBV28
CASSLAAVTDTQYF
TGTGCCAGCAGTTTGGCGGCGGTCACAGATACGCAGTATTTT
>TRBJ2-1|few|.|TRBV5-1
CASSLALAGGTEQFF
TGCGCCAGCAGCTTGGCACTAGCCGGAGGCACTGAGCAGTTCTTC
>TRBJ2-7|.|.|TRBV20-1
CSARAPRVTYEQYF
TGCAGTGCTAGAGCACCAAGGGTCACCTACGAGCAGTACTTC
>TRBJ2-1|few|TRBD2|TRBV20-1
CSALERSGTSFDEQFF
TGCAGTGCTTTAGAGAGGTCTGGGACTAGTTTTGATGAGCAGTTCTTC
>TRBJ1-2|.|.|TRBV20-1
CSAWGTGNYGYTF
TGCAGTGCATGGGGAACAGGGAACTATGGCTACACCTTC
>TRBJ2-5|few|.|TRBV27
CASSFGLKEETQYF
TGTGCCAGCAGTTTCGGCCTCAAGGAGGAGACCCAGTACTTC
>TRBJ1-5|many|.|TRBV6-5
CASSYGAGNQPQHF
TGTGCCAGCAGTTACGGGGCGGGCAATCAGCCCCAGCATTTT
>TRBJ1-6|.|.|TRBV13
CASSFSGRAGSPLHF
TGTGCCAGCAGCTTTTCTGGCAGGGCGGGTTCACCCCTCCACTTT
>TRBJ2-1|few|.|TRBV20-1
CSAPRGLDNEQFF
TGCAGTGCCCCGCGGGGCCTCGACAATGAGCAGTTCTTC
>TRBJ2-5|.|.|TRBV6-2/TRBV6-3
CASSHRQQETQYF
TGTGCCAGCAGTCATAGACAGCAGGAGACCCAGTACTTC
>TRBJ2-3|.|.|TRBV6-5
CASSQVQGTDTQYF
TGTGCCAGCAGTCAGGTACAGGGAACAGATACGCAGTATTTT
>TRBJ2-7|few|TRBD2|TRBV7-2
CASSTGGASYYEQYF
TGTGCCAGCAGCACCGGGGGGGCCAGCTACTACGAGCAGTACTTC
>TRBJ1-6|few|.|TRBV7-3
CASSLTPSSPLHF
TGTGCCAGCAGCTTAACGCCTTCTTCACCCCTCCACTTT
>TRBJ2-7|few|TRBD1|TRBV7-2
CASRQDRANYEQYF
TGTGCCAGCAGACAAGACAGGGCCAACTACGAGCAGTACTTC
>TRBJ1-2|.|.|TRBV20-1
CSASPGTTGYTF
TGCAGTGCCTCTCCCGGAACCACTGGCTACACCTTC
>TRBJ2-1|.|.|TRBV7-2
CASSGLNYNEQFF
TGTGCCAGCTCCGGACTTAACTACAATGAGCAGTTCTTC
>TRBJ2-7|.|TRBD1|TRBV20-1
CSARTGTAYEQYF
TGCAGTGCTCGGACCGGGACAGCCTACGAGCAGTACTTC